This T cell receptor beta chain was recovered during a study of read filtering for tumor transcriptome and immune sequencing. Study summary: Revised staging placed eight or nine patients in R-ISS I, 15 to 20 in II, more than 5 in III. RNA-seq yielded only roughly 80 to 1,400 TCR reads, IR-seq about 4 to 10.27 million.

Ten or more counts support this clonotype. Sampling of bone marrow took place during active disease in every patient. Molecular barcoded adaptors covering alpha/delta and beta/gamma chains were used on 400 to 450 ng RNA. Via MiXCR, TCRdb re-called the reads, giving one row per CDR3 protein. The repertoire holds 120,000 or so distinct CDR3 sequences, with 13% as singletons. V lost 2 bases and J lost 0, with 13 bases in between. From germline, CDR1 is LNHNV and CDR2 YYDKDF (reference sequence). This CDR3 is built from 16 residues. Sequences were obtained from a population of CD138-negative cells sorted from bone marrow. This chain joins TRBV15 and TRBJ1-2, with D hard to call. The receptor was isolated from a donor over 35 with multiple myeloma. The CDR3 region is CATSRSPGATNYGYTF. The CDR3, as DNA: TGTGCCACCAGCAGATCCCCCGGTGCTACTAACTATGGCTACACCTTC.